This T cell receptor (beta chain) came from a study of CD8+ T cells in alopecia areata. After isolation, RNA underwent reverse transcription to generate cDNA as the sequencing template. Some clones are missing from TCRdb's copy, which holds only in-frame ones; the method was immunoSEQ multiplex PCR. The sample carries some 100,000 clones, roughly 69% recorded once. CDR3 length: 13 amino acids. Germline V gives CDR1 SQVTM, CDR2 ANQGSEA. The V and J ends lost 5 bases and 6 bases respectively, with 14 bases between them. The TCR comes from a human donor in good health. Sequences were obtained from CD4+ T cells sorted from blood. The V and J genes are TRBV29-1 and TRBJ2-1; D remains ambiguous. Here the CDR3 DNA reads TGCAGCGTTAAGGCCAGCCCACCCAATGAGCAGTTCTTC. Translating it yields CSVKASPPNEQFF.